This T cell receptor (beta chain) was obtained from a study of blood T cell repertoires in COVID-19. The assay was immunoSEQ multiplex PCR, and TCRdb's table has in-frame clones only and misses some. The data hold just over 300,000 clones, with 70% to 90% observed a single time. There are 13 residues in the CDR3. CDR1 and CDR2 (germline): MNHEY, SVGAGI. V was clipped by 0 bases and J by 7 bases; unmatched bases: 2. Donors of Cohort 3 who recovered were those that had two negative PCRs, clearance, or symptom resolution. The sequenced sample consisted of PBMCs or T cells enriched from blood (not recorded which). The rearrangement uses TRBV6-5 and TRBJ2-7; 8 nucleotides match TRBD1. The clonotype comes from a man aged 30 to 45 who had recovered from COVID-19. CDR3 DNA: TGTGCCAGCAGTTACTCCAGGGGGCGGGAGCAGTACTTC. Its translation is CASSYSRGREQYF.